The present entry profiles one T cell receptor (beta chain) with its context. Its antigen is as yet unknown. The sample comes from a study of Ad26.COV2.S vaccination and SARS-CoV-2 variants. Points from the study as a whole: The TCR breadth and depth analyses may have understated or missed part of the total T cell responses.

Assay used: immunoSEQ multiplex PCR; TCRdb lists only in-frame clones, some missing. Among about 350,000 clones, 80% to 90% were seen once, and the ten largest hold approximately 5%. Regarding treatment: roughly 18 received Ad26.COV2.S at low or high dose, single or two shots; several received placebo; per-sample allocation not given. At day 63 after the first vaccine or placebo injection, samples were drawn. An 18-55-year-old adult in Boston served as donor. This CDR3 region has 16 residues. V was pared by 0 bases and J by 5 bases, with 14 bases between. Germline CDR1 and CDR2: SGHRS and YFSETQ. The sequenced sample was peripheral blood, obtained in a trial of Ad26.COV2.S vaccine versus placebo. The clonotype comes from a person aged 18 to 59 who received the Ad26.COV2.S COVID-19 vaccine or a placebo. V usage is TRBV5-1 and J usage is TRBJ1-4, with D maybe TRBD1 (5 bases). Written as DNA, the CDR3 is TGCGCCAGCAGCTTGGACGGGGCAGGACGAAATGAAAAACTGTTTTTT. The encoded protein is CASSLDGAGRNEKLFF.